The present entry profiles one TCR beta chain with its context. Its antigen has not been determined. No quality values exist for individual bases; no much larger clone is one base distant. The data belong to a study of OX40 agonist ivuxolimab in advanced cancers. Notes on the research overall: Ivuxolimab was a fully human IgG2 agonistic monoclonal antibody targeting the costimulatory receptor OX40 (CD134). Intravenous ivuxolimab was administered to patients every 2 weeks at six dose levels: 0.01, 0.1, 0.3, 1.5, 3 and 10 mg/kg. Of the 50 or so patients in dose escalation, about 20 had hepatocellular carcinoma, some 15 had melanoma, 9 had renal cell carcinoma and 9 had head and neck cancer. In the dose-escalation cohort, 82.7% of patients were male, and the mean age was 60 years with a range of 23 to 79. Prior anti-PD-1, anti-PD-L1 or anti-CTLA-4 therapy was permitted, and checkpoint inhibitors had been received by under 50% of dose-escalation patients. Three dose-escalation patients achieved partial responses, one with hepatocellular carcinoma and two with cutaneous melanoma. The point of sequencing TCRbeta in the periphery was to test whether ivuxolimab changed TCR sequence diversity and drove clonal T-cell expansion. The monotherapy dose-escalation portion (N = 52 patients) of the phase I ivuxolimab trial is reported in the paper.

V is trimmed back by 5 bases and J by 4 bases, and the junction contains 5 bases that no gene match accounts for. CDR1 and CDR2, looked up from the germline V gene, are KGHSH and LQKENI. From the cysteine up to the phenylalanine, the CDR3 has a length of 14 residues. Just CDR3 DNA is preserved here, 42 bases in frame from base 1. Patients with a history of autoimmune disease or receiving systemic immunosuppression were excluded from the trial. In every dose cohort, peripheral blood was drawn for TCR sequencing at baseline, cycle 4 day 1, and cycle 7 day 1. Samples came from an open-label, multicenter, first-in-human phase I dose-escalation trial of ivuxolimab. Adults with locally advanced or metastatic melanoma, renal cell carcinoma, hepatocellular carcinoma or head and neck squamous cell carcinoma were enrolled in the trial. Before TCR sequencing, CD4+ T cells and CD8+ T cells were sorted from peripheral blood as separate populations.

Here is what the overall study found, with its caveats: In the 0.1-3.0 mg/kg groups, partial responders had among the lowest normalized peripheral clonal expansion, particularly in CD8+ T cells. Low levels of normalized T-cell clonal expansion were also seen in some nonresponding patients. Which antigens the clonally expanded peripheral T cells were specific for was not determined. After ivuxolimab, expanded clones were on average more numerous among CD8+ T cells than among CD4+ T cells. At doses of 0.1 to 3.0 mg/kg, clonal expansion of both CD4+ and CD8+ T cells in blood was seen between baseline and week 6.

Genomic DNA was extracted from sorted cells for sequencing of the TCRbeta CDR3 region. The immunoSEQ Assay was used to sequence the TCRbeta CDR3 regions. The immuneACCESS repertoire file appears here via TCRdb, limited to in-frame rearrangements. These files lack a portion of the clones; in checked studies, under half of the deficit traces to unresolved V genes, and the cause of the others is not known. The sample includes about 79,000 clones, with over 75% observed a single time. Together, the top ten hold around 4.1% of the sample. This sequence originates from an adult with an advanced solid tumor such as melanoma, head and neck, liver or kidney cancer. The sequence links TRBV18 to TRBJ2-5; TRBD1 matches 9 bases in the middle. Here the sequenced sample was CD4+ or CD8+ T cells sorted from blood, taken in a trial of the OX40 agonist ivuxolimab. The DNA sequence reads TGTGCCAGCTCATCGGGACAGGGAATAGAGACCCAGTACTTC. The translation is CASSSGQGIETQYF.